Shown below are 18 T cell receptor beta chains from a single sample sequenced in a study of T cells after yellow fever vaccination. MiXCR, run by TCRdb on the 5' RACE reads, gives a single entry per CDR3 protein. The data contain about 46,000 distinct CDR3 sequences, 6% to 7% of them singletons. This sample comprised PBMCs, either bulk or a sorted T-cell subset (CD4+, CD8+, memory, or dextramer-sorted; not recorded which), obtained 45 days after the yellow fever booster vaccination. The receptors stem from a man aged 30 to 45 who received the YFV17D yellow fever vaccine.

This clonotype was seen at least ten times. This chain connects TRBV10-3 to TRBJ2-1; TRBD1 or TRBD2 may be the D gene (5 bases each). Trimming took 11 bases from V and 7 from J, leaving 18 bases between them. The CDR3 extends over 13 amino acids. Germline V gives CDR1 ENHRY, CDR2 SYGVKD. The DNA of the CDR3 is TGTGCCCTAAAGGGGACCCCCCCTAATGAGCAGTTCTTC. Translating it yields CALKGTPPNEQFF.

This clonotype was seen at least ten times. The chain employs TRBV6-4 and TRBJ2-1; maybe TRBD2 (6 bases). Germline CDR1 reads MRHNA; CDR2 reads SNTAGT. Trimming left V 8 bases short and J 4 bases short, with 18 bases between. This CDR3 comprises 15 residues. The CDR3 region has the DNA TGTGCCAGCGCTAGGGGAGGTCCGGATTACAATGAGCAGTTCTTC. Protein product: CASARGGPDYNEQFF.

CDR3 amino acids: CASSEGPGTEAFF. The CDR3 DNA follows: TGTGCCAGCAGTGAAGGTCCGGGCACTGAAGCTTTCTTT. The chain employs TRBV2 and TRBJ1-1; D gene uncertain. The length of the CDR3 is 13 residues. V lost 1 base to trimming and J lost 4 bases, with 7 bases between them. CDR1 is SNHLY, CDR2 FYNNEI, per germline.

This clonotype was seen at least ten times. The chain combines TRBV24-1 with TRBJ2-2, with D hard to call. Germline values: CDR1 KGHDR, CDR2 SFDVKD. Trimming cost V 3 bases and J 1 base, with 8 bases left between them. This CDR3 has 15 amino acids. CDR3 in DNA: TGTGCCACCAGTGATCGTTTTAAGAACACCGGGGAGCTGTTTTTT. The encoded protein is CATSDRFKNTGELFF.

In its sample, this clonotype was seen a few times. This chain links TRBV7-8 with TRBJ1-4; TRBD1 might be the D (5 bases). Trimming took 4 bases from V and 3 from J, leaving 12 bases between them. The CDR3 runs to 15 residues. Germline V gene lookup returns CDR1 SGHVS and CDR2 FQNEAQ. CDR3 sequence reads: CASSSMGDPNEKLFF. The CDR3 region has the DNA TGTGCCAGCAGCTCCATGGGGGATCCTAATGAAAAACTGTTTTTT.

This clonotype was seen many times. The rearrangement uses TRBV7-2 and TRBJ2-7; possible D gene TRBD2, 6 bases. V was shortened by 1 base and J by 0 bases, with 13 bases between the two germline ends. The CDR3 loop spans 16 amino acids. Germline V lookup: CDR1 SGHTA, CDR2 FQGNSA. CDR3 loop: CASSLDRDLNSYEQYF. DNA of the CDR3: TGTGCCAGCAGCTTAGATCGGGACTTAAACTCCTACGAGCAGTACTTC.

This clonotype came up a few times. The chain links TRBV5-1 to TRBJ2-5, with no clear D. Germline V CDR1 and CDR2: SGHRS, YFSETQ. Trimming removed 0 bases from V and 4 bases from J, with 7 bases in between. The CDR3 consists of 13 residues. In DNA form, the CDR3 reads TGCGCCAGCAGCTTGGACCGCGTAGAGACCCAGTACTTC. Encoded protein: CASSLDRVETQYF.

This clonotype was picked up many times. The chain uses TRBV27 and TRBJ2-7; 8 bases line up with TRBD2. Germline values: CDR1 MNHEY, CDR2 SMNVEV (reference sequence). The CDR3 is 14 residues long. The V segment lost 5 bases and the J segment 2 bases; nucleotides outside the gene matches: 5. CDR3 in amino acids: CASSASGLTYEQYF. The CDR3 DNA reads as TGTGCCAGCAGTGCTAGCGGGCTAACCTACGAGCAGTACTTC.

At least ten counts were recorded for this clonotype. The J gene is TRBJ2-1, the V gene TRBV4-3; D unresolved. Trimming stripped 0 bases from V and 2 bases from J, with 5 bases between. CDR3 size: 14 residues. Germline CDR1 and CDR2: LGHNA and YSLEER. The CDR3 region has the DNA TGCGCCAGCAGCCAAGATGGGGCCTACAATGAGCAGTTCTTC. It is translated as CASSQDGAYNEQFF.

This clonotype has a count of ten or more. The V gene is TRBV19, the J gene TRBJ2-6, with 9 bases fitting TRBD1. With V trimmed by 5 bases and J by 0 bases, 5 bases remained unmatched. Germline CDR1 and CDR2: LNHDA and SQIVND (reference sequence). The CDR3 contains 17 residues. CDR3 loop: CASSPQGASSGANVLTF. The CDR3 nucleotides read TGTGCCAGTAGTCCACAGGGGGCGAGCTCTGGGGCCAACGTCCTGACTTTC.

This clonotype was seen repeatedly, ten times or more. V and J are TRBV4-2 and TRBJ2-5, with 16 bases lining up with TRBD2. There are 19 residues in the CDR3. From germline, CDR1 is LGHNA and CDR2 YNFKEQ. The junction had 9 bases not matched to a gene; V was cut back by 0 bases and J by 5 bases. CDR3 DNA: TGTGCCAGCAGCCAAGATCGGGGGACTAGCGGGAGGGCCGTGGAGACCCAGTACTTC. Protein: CASSQDRGTSGRAVETQYF.

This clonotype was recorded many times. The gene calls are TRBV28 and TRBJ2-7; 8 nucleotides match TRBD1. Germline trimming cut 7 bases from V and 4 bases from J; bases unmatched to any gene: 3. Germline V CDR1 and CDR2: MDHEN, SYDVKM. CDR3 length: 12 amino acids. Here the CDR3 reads CASTDRVYEQYF. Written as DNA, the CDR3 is TGTGCCAGCACGGACAGGGTTTACGAGCAGTACTTC.

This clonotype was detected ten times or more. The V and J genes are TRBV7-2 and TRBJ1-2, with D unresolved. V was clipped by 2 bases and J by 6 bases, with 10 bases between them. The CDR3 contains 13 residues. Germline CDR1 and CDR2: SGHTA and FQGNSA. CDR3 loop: CASSLSPPDGYTF. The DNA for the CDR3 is TGTGCCAGCAGCTTATCCCCCCCAGATGGCTACACCTTC. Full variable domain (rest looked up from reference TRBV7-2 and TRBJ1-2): GAGVSQSPSNKVTEKGKDVELRCDPISGHTALYWYRQSLGQGLEFLIYFQGNSAPDKSGLPSDRFSAERTGGSVSTLTIQRTQQEDSAVYLCASSLSPPDGYTFGSGTRLTVV.

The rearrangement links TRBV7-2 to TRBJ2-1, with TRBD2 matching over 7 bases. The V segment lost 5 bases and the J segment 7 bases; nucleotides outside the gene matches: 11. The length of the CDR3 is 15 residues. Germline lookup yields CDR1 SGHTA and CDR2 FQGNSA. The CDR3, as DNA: TGTGCCAGCAGCCGGGACTATTCTCTATATAATGAGCAGTTCTTC. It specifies CASSRDYSLYNEQFF.

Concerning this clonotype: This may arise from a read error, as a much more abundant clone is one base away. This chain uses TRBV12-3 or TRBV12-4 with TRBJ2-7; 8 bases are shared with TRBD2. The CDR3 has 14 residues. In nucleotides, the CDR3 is TGTGCCAGCAGAATTCAGAGCGGGAGTTACGAGCAGCACTTC. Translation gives CASRIQSGSYEQHF.

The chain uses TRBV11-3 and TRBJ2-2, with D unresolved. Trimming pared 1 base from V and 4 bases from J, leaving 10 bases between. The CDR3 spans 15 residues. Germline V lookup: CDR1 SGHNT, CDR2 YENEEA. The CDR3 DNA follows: TGTGCCAGCAGCTTAGGGAGACACACCACCGGGGAGCTGTTTTTT. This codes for CASSLGRHTTGELFF.

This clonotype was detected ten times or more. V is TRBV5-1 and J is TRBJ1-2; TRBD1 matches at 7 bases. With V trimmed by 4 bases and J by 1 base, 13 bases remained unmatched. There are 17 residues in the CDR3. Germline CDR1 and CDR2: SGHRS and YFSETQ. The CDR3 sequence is CASSQGQWGRNNYGYTF. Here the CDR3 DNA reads TGCGCCAGCAGCCAGGGACAGTGGGGGCGCAATAACTATGGCTACACCTTC.

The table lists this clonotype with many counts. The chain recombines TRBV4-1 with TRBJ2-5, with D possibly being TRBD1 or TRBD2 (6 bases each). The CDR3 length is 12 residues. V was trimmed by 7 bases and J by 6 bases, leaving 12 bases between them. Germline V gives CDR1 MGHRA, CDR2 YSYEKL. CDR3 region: CASKGGDKTQYF. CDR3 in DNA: TGCGCCAGCAAGGGGGGTGACAAGACCCAGTACTTC.